This TCR beta chain is from a study of blood T cell repertoires in COVID-19. For the study at large: The origin of the acute and convalescent COVID-19 samples was the United States, Italy and Spain. PBMCs, B-cell-depleted T cells, or T cells were the source of the cDNA or gDNA that made up the material.

Per the original methods: Cell counts per sample came from amplifying reference gene primers. Method: immunoSEQ multiplex PCR; TCRdb's copy keeps in-frame clones and lacks some. The DNA was the basis for D and trimming; V, J and clone size are from that table. Of roughly 100,000 clones in the sample, around 76% were seen once. Per germline, CDR1 DFQATT and CDR2 SNEGSKA (reference sequence). This CDR3 contains 13 residues. Trimming shortened V by 3 bases and J by 4 bases, and 10 bases separated the two germline ends. The chain joins TRBV20-1 to TRBJ1-3; unclear D gene. The specimen sequenced was peripheral blood. The source is a woman in her 70s with acute or convalescent COVID-19. CDR3 region: CSASSQAGNTIYF. The CDR3 nucleotides are TGCAGTGCTAGTTCGCAGGCCGGAAACACCATATATTTT.